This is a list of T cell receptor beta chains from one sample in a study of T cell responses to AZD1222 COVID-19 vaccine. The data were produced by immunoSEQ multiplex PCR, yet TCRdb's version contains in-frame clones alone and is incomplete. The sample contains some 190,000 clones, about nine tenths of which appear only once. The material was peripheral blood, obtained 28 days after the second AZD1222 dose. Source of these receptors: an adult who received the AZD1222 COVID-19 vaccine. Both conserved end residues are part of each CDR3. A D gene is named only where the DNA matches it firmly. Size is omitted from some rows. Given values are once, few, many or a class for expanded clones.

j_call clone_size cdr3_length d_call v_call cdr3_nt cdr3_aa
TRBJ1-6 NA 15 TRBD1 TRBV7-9 TGTGCCAGCAGCGAGGGACAGGGGAGTAGATCACCCCTCCACTTT CASSEGQGSRSPLHF
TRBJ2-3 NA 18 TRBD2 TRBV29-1 TGCAGCGTCGAGGGACTAGCGGGAGGATGGGGTCTTGAAAATACGCAGTATTTT CSVEGLAGGWGLENTQYF
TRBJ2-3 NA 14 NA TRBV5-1 TGCGCCAGCAGCCCCAGGGTAAACTCAGATACGCAGTATTTT CASSPRVNSDTQYF
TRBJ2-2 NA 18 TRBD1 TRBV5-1 TGCGCCAGCAGCTACAGGGTGCAGGGGGCCGTTGGGACCGGGGAGCTGTTTTTT CASSYRVQGAVGTGELFF
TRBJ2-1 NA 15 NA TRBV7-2 TGTGCCAGCAGCCCTCAGGAGGACTCCTACAATGAGCAGTTCTTC CASSPQEDSYNEQFF
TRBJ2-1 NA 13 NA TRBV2 TGTGCCAGCCGCAGGGAAGGGGGCAATGAGCAGTTCTTC CASRREGGNEQFF
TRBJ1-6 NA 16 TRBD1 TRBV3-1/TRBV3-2 TGTGCCAGCAGCCTCCTGACAGGGGTGGTGAGTTCACCCCTCCACTTT CASSLLTGVVSSPLHF
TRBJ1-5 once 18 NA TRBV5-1 TGCGCCAGCAGCTTATCCCCCTTAGGGGGGGGTGGCAATCAGCCCCAGCATTTT CASSLSPLGGGGNQPQHF
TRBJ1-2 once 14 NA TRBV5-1 TGCGCCAGCAGCTTTCAACAGGGATCGGATGGCTACACCTTC CASSFQQGSDGYTF
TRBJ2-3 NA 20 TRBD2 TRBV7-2 TGTGCCAGCAGCTTAGCTCGGAGGGGACTAGCGGGGGGCCGCACAGATACGCAGTATTTT CASSLARRGLAGGRTDTQYF
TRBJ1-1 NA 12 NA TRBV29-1 TGCAGCGTTGACCAATTGAACACTGAAGCTTTCTTT CSVDQLNTEAFF
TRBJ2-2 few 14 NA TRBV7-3 TGTGCCAGCAGCTTAGATGGGGCAAGGCGGGAGCTGTTTTTT CASSLDGARRELFF
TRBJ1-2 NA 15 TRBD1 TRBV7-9 TGTGCCAGCAGCTTAACCGGGACAGCCGTAGGTGGCTACACCTTC CASSLTGTAVGGYTF
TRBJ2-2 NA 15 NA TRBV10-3 TGTGCCACCTCCGCCAGCACCTTCAACACCGGGGAGCTGTTTTTT CATSASTFNTGELFF
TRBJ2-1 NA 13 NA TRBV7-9 TGTGCCAGCAGACAGAGCTCCTACAATGAGCAGTTCTTC CASRQSSYNEQFF
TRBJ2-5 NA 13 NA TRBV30 TGTGCCTGGCAATACAACCCTATAGAGACCCAGTACTTC CAWQYNPIETQYF
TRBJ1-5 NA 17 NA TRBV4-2 TGTGCCAGCAGCCAAGATTATATAATCCTTATCCATCAGCCCCAGCATTTT CASSQDYIILIHQPQHF
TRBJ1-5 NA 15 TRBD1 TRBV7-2 TGTGCCAGCAGCTTAGTGGACAGGGGCAATCAGCCCCAGCATTTT CASSLVDRGNQPQHF
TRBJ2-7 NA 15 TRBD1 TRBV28 TGTGCCAGCAGCGCTGTAGGGACAGGGGGCTACGAGCAGTACTTC CASSAVGTGGYEQYF
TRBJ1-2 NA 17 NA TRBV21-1 TGTGCCAGCAGCAAAGCGGATGGGAAGGACGCAAGCTATGGCTACACCTTC CASSKADGKDASYGYTF
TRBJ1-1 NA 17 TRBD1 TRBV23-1 TGCGCCAGCAGTCAATCCCGACAGGGAAAATCGAACACTGAAGCTTTCTTT CASSQSRQGKSNTEAFF
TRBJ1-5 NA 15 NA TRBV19 TGTGCCAGTACGCCAGGACCCGGGGGCAATCAGCCCCAGCATTTT CASTPGPGGNQPQHF
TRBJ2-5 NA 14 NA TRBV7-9 TGTGCCAGCAGCTTAGTCGGAGGTGCGGAGACCCAGTACTTC CASSLVGGAETQYF
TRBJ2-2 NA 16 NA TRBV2 TGTGCCAGCAGGGCCGGGCTAGAAGTTGGCACCGGGGAGCTGTTTTTT CASRAGLEVGTGELFF
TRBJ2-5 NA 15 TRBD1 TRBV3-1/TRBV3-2 TGTGCCAGCAGCCAAGCTGGGGACAGCCAAGAGACCCAGTACTTC CASSQAGDSQETQYF
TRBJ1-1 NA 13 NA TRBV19 TGTGCCAGTATCGCCGGCTGGTTAAGTGAAGCTTTCTTT CASIAGWLSEAFF
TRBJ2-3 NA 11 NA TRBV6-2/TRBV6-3 TGTGCCAGCAGTTCGGCAGATACGCAGTATTTT CASSSADTQYF
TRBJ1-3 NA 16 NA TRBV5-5 TGTGCCAGCAGCTTGGCGGTTGGGGGGCAAGGAAACACCATATATTTT CASSLAVGGQGNTIYF
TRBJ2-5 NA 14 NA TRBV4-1 TGCGCCAGCAGCCGACAACCCGGCGAAGAGACCCAGTACTTC CASSRQPGEETQYF